This TCR beta chain was sequenced for a study of cytomegalovirus exposure and HLA in healthy donors. Broader study findings: Prediction of most subjects' HLA-A and HLA-B alleles by TCR beta sequences was reportedly accurate. Most CMV-associated TCR beta chains were later found to appear HLA-restricted.

At the time of sampling, donors were nominally healthy, though unrecorded immune exposures were likely. The table lists this clone with a few counts. Its specificity is unknown. The CDR3 is 14 amino acids. Trimming removed 5 bases at V and 5 bases at J, with 15 bases between. In germline, CDR1 is MNHEY, CDR2 SMNVEV (reference sequence). The PCR used 60 Vbeta and 13 Jbeta primers. The table came from immunoSEQ multiplex PCR; TCRdb's copy has only in-frame clones and leaves some out. The table lists fewer than 65,000 clones, around three quarters of them singletons. Sequencing was done on a sample of PBMCs. The chain combines TRBV27 with TRBJ1-2; D gene uncertain. The receptor was derived from a woman between 35 and 50 years old in good health and CMV-seropositive. In DNA form, the CDR3 reads TGTGCCAGCAGTGTCGCAGCCACCAGGTATGGCTACACCTTC. Translating it yields CASSVAATRYGYTF.